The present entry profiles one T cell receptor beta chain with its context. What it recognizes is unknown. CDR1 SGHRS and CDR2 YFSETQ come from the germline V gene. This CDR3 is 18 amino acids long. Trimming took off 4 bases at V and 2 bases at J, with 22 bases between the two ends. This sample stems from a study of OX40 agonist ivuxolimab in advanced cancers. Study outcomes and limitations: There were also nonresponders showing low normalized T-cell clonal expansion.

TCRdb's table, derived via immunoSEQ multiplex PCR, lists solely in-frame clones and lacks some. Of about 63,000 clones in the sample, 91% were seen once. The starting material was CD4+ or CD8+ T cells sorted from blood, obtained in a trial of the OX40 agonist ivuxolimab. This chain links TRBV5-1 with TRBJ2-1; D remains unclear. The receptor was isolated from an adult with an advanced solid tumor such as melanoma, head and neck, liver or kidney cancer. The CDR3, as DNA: TGCGCCAGCAGCCTCCGGGCAGCCTCAAGCTTCCCCTACAATGAGCAGTTCTTC. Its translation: CASSLRAASSFPYNEQFF.